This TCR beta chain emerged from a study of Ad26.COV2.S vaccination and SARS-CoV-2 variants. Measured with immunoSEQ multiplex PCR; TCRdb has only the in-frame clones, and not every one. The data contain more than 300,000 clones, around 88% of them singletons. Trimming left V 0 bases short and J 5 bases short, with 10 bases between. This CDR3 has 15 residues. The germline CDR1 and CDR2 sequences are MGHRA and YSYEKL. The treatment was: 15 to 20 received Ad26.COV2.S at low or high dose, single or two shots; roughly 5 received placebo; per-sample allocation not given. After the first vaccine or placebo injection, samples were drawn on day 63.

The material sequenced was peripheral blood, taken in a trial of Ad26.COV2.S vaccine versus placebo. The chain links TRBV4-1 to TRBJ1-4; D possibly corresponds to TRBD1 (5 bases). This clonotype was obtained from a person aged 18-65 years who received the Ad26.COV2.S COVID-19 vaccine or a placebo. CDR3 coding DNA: TGCGCCAGCAGCCAAGATTCGGGGCGGAATGAAAAACTGTTTTTT. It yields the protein CASSQDSGRNEKLFF.